The 13 T cell receptor beta chains in this list originate from one sample, sequenced in a study of blood T cells in healthy people across ages. A second PCR, run for about 7 to 11 cycles, used a sample-barcoded 5' primer plus a J-beta primer mix. Each CDR3 protein is one row after TCRdb ran MiXCR on the 5' RACE reads. The sample has some 850,000 distinct CDR3 sequences, around 24% seen once. A further study also used this sample, focusing on T cells of mothers and their children.

The sample taken for sequencing was blood. All receptors derive from a boy younger than 18 in good health.

V and J are TRBV3-1 and TRBJ2-5, with 8 bases fitting TRBD2. The CDR3 contains 16 residues. Germline-derived CDR1 and CDR2 are LGHDT and YNNKEL (reference sequence). V was clipped by 4 bases and J by 2 bases; unmatched bases: 9. In nucleotides, the CDR3 is TGTGCCAGCAGCCTAGGGCTCGGGGGGGCTCAAGAGACCCAGTACTTC. Encoded protein: CASSLGLGGAQETQYF.

The CDR3 DNA sequence: TGTGCTAGTGGTCCCCCAGGAGGGACCGGGGAGCTGTTTTTT. Translating it yields CASGPPGGTGELFF. This chain joins TRBV12-5 and TRBJ2-2, with D tentatively TRBD2 (6 bases). V was cut by 5 bases and J by 5 bases, with 12 bases left in between. Germline V gene data show CDR1 as LGHNT and CDR2 as FRNRAP. There are 14 residues in the CDR3. Together with reference TRBV12-5 and TRBJ2-2, the CDR3 gives the full variable domain: DARVTQTPRHKVTEMGQEVTMRCQPILGHNTVFWYRQTMMQGLELLAYFRNRAPLDDSGMPKDRFSAEMPDATLATLKIQPSEPRDSAVYFCASGPPGGTGELFFGEGSRLTVL.

This chain links TRBV11-2 with TRBJ2-5; the D call may be TRBD1 or TRBD2 (5 bases each). Germline V CDR1 and CDR2: SGHAT, FQNNGV. This CDR3 spans 14 amino acids. The V end lost 5 bases, the J end lost 11 bases, and 21 bases lay between the germline ends. The DNA for the CDR3 is TGTGCCAGCAGCAGAATTCAGGGTATAGGGGAGCAGTACTTC. It is translated as CASSRIQGIGEQYF.

This clonotype was seen more than once but under ten times. This chain joins TRBV18 and TRBJ2-1, with D maybe TRBD2 (5 bases). V dropped 6 bases and J dropped 6 bases, with 18 bases sitting between them. Germline lookup yields CDR1 KGHSH and CDR2 LQKENI. The CDR3 runs to 15 residues. In DNA, the CDR3 is TGTGCCAGCTCTACTACCGGATCGGAGGCCAATGAGCAGTTCTTC. This codes for CASSTTGSEANEQFF.

This clonotype turned up a few times. The rearrangement links TRBV10-3 to TRBJ2-1; 7 nucleotides line up with TRBD2. The germline V gene has CDR1 ENHRY and CDR2 SYGVKD. CDR3 length equals 14 residues. Losses at the gene ends were 7 bases for V and 3 bases for J; bases not matched to a gene: 6. CDR3 loop: CAITERDLYNEQFF. As DNA, the CDR3 is TGTGCCATCACCGAGCGGGACCTCTACAATGAGCAGTTCTTC.

The chain employs TRBV25-1 and TRBJ2-5; no definite D call. CDR3 length: 14 residues. Trimming cost V 6 bases and J 5 bases, with 16 bases left between them. Germline V gives CDR1 MGHDK, CDR2 SYGVNS. CDR3 sequence: CASSPPAARETQYF. The DNA for the CDR3 is TGTGCCAGCAGCCCCCCCGCGGCGAGGGAGACCCAGTACTTC.

The gene calls are TRBV12-3 or TRBV12-4 and TRBJ2-2; TRBD2 might be the D (6 bases). The V and J ends lost 7 bases and 0 bases respectively, with 12 bases between them. The CDR3 sequence is 15 residues long. CDR3 loop: CASTFSGSNTGELFF. The CDR3 DNA follows: TGTGCCAGCACTTTCAGCGGGTCGAACACCGGGGAGCTGTTTTTT.

This clonotype was seen a few times. The chain couples TRBV7-9 to TRBJ2-7, with TRBD1 matching 8 bases. Germline V gene data show CDR1 as SEHNR and CDR2 as FQNEAQ (reference sequence). Germline trimming cut 3 bases from V and 5 bases from J; bases unmatched to any gene: 6. This CDR3 spans 14 amino acids. CDR3 nucleotide sequence: TGTGCCAGCAGCTTGACAGGGGCGACCCACGAGCAGTACTTC. Residues: CASSLTGATHEQYF.

The chain uses TRBV5-6 and TRBJ2-4; D tentatively fits TRBD1 or TRBD2 (6 bases each). This CDR3 is built from 15 residues. Germline values: CDR1 SGHDT, CDR2 YYEEEE. Deletions cut 5 bases from V and 3 bases from J, with 15 bases between. The DNA of the CDR3 is TGTGCCAGCAGACCGAGGGGGGCTTACAAAAACATTCAGTACTTC. Protein sequence: CASRPRGAYKNIQYF.

Concerning this clonotype: The conserved phenylalanine or tryptophan is not found at the CDR3 terminus, so this likely reflects a read error. CDR3 region: CASSWPGQGAYEQYS. The CDR3 DNA is TGTGCCAGCAGCTGGCCGGGACAGGGCGCCTACGAGCAGTACTCC. The chain uses TRBV5-6 and TRBJ2-7, with 9 bases aligning to TRBD1. The V gene end was trimmed by 3 bases and the J gene end by 2 bases; junction bases not matched to a gene: 6. Germline V gene lookup returns CDR1 SGHDT and CDR2 YYEEEE. The CDR3 contains 15 residues.

This chain links TRBV15 with TRBJ2-7, with unresolved D. CDR1 is LNHNV, CDR2 YYDKDF, per germline (reference sequence). The CDR3 totals 15 residues. V lost 3 bases and J 5 bases, leaving 17 bases between the germline ends. The CDR3 DNA sequence: TGTGCCACCAGCAGGGATCCTACCAGTTTGAACGAGCAGTACTTC. Its translation is CATSRDPTSLNEQYF. The whole variable domain, remainder taken from reference TRBV15 and TRBJ2-7, is DAMVIQNPRYQVTQFGKPVTLSCSQTLNHNVMYWYQQKSSQAPKLLFHYYDKDFNNEADTPDNFQSRRPNTSFCFLDIRSPGLGDTAMYLCATSRDPTSLNEQYFGPGTRLTVT.

V is TRBV9 and J is TRBJ2-7; D is perhaps TRBD1 or TRBD2 (7 bases each). CDR1 is SGDLS and CDR2 is YYNGEE in the germline V gene. The V and J ends lost 4 bases and 6 bases respectively, with 20 bases between them. The length of the CDR3 is 15 residues. The CDR3 DNA is TGTGCCAGCAGCCCGCGGGGGACAGTCTCTACCGAGCAGTACTTC. Its translation: CASSPRGTVSTEQYF.

The rearrangement uses TRBV12-3 or TRBV12-4 and TRBJ2-5; TRBD1 or TRBD2 may be the D gene (6 bases each). The CDR3 is 17 amino acids. V lost 5 bases and J lost 3, with 22 bases in between. CDR3 nucleotides: TGTGCCAGCAGTCCCCCCTGGGGGGCAGCCGAGGAAGAGACCCAGTACTTC. Translating gives CASSPPWGAAEEETQYF.